The 32 T cell receptor beta chains below all came from one sample that was sequenced in a study of cytomegalovirus exposure and HLA in healthy donors. The PCR used 60 Vbeta and 13 Jbeta primers. This table comes from immunoSEQ multiplex PCR, and its TCRdb copy is limited to in-frame clones, with some not included. The sample lists some 57,000 clones, 70% to 75% occurring once. Input material: PBMCs. These receptor sequences come from a woman aged 30 to 39 in good health and CMV-seronegative.

In its sample, this clone was seen a few times. The rearrangement uses TRBV7-9 and TRBJ2-3, with D uncertain. Trimming took 5 bases from V and 4 from J, leaving 13 bases between them. The CDR3 consists of 14 residues. In germline, CDR1 is SEHNR, CDR2 FQNEAQ (reference sequence). The CDR3 loop reads CASSPPLQADTQYF. As DNA, the CDR3 is TGTGCCAGCAGCCCGCCCCTGCAGGCAGATACGCAGTATTTT.

This clone was seen a single time. The rearrangement links TRBV19 to TRBJ2-2; TRBD1 is a possible D gene (7 bases). Germline V gene data show CDR1 as LNHDA and CDR2 as SQIVND (reference sequence). The ends were cut back, 7 bases at V and 2 bases at J, with 14 bases in the middle. The CDR3 sequence is 15 residues long. The CDR3 sequence: CASTYQGGNTGELFF. The CDR3 region has the DNA TGTGCCAGTACTTATCAGGGGGGTAACACCGGGGAGCTGTTTTTT.

The V and J genes are TRBV27 and TRBJ2-6; possible D gene TRBD2, 7 bases. V shed 4 bases and J shed 2 bases, with 21 bases lying between them. The CDR3 has 19 residues. Germline V CDR1 and CDR2: MNHEY, SMNVEV (reference sequence). Written as DNA, the CDR3 is TGTGCCAGCAGTTCACAATTAGGGGGGGGCCAGACTGGGGCCAACGTCCTGACTTTC. This encodes CASSSQLGGGQTGANVLTF.

Only one count was recorded for this clone. J is TRBJ2-7 and V is TRBV7-6; TRBD1 matches 7 bases. The CDR3 runs 14 residues. CDR1 and CDR2 (germline): SGHVS, FNYEAQ. The V and J ends lost 1 base and 2 bases, in that order; junction bases with no gene match: 2. CDR3 amino acids: CASSLGQGAYEQYV. CDR3 nucleotide sequence: TGTGCCAGCAGCTTAGGGCAGGGGGCCTACGAGCAGTACGTC.

This clone was found a few times. The chain couples TRBV7-9 to TRBJ2-5; 15 nucleotides align to TRBD2. The CDR3 runs 18 residues. With 5 bases clipped from V and 5 bases from J, the junction kept 12 bases outside the gene matches. CDR1 and CDR2 (germline): SEHNR, FQNEAQ (reference sequence). In nucleotides, the CDR3 is TGTGCCAGCAGCCGGTGGGGACTAGCGGGAGGAGAGGTGGAGACCCAGTACTTC. Encoded protein: CASSRWGLAGGEVETQYF.

The CDR3 nucleotides read TGTGCCAGCAGAGACTCTAGGAGCTCCTACAATGAGCAGTTCTTC. Translating it yields CASRDSRSSYNEQFF. The chain has TRBV28 and TRBJ2-1, with D unresolved. With 6 bases removed from V and 0 bases from J, the gap between germline ends came to 12 bases. CDR1 MDHEN and CDR2 SYDVKM come from the germline V gene. The CDR3 consists of 15 residues.

This rearrangement joins TRBV2 to TRBJ1-4; 9 bases align to TRBD1. Unmatched junction bases numbered 9, after V lost 6 bases and J lost 1 base. Germline V gene data show CDR1 as SNHLY and CDR2 as FYNNEI. This CDR3 contains 17 residues. Here the CDR3 reads CASRSDRGGGTNEKLFF. Written as DNA, the CDR3 is TGTGCCAGCAGGTCGGACAGGGGCGGGGGAACTAATGAAAAACTGTTTTTT.

The CDR3 sequence: CASSRTSGQETQYF. CDR3 sequence (DNA): TGTGCCAGCAGCCGGACTAGCGGCCAAGAGACCCAGTACTTC. This rearrangement joins TRBV9 to TRBJ2-5, with 10 bases that match TRBD2. The germline V gene has CDR1 SGDLS and CDR2 YYNGEE. The CDR3 spans 14 residues. V was pared by 4 bases and J by 1 base, with 1 base of the junction left unmatched.

The rearrangement links TRBV4-3 to TRBJ2-1; 9 bases line up with TRBD2. Germline CDR1 and CDR2: LGHNA and YSLEER. The CDR3 consists of 15 residues. The V and J ends lost 1 base and 9 bases, in that order; junction bases with no gene match: 7. The CDR3 spells CASSQVAGGPREQFF. CDR3 sequence (DNA): TGCGCCAGCAGCCAAGTGGCGGGAGGGCCCCGTGAGCAGTTCTTC.

The chain combines TRBV6-5 with TRBJ1-1; 8 positions agree with TRBD1. Trimming at V came to 2 bases and at J to 4 bases, leaving 0 bases not matched to a gene. The V gene's germline CDR1 is MNHEY and CDR2 SVGAGI. CDR3 length equals 13 residues. The CDR3 nucleotides read TGTGCCAGCAGTTACGACAGGGGCACTGAAGCTTTCTTT. Amino acid sequence: CASSYDRGTEAFF.

This clone has just one count. V gene TRBV25-1 combines with J gene TRBJ2-7, with a possible D match to TRBD2 (6 bases). The length of the CDR3 is 15 residues. V was pared by 3 bases and J by 1 base, with 13 bases between. CDR1 and CDR2 from the germline V gene are MGHDK and SYGVNS. CDR3 sequence reads: CASSEPGTFSYEQYF. The CDR3 DNA is TGTGCCAGCAGTGAGCCCGGGACTTTTTCCTACGAGCAGTACTTC.

This clone was seen just once. The V and J genes are TRBV7-2 and TRBJ2-5; D possibly corresponds to TRBD1 (6 bases). Trimming removed 5 bases at V and 2 bases at J, with 12 bases between. Germline values: CDR1 SGHTA, CDR2 FQGNSA. The CDR3 totals 14 residues. The DNA for the CDR3 is TGTGCCAGCAGCCGCAGGACAGATCAAGAGACCCAGTACTTC. Its protein is CASSRRTDQETQYF.

This chain uses TRBV29-1 with TRBJ2-7; 9 bases line up with TRBD2. With 4 bases clipped from V and 1 base from J, the junction kept 8 bases outside the gene matches. Looked up from germline, CDR1 is SQVTM and CDR2 is ANQGSEA. This CDR3 contains 15 residues. The CDR3 loop is CSVADPGLASYEQYF. The CDR3 DNA is TGCAGCGTTGCCGATCCGGGACTAGCATCCTACGAGCAGTACTTC.

This clone was recorded only once. The chain uses TRBV28 and TRBJ2-7, with 9 bases lining up with TRBD2. J lost 0 bases, V lost 8 bases, and 5 bases had no gene match. Germline V gene sequence: CDR1 MDHEN, CDR2 SYDVKM. The CDR3 runs to 14 residues. In DNA form, the CDR3 reads TGTGCCAGCGGATTTAGCGGGAGCTCCTACGAGCAGTACTTC. Translated, it gives CASGFSGSSYEQYF.

This rearrangement joins TRBV9 to TRBJ2-7; TRBD2 might be the D (6 bases). V was trimmed by 4 bases and J by 2 bases, leaving 13 bases between them. The CDR3 contains 14 residues. The germline CDR1 and CDR2 sequences are SGDLS and YYNGEE. The CDR3 loop is CASSPRDLAYEQYF. The CDR3 DNA is TGTGCCAGCAGCCCGCGGGACTTAGCCTACGAGCAGTACTTC.

The chain combines TRBV5-8 with TRBJ1-6, with 8 positions matching TRBD1. The germline gives CDR1 SGHTS, CDR2 YDEGEE. Losses at the gene ends were 2 bases for V and 9 bases for J; bases not matched to a gene: 7. The CDR3 has 15 amino acids. For the CDR3, the DNA is TGTGCCAGCAGCTTTTTTTCAGGGGGCCTTTCACCCCTCCACTTT. It specifies CASSFFSGGLSPLHF. The complete variable domain, with remaining parts taken from reference TRBV5-8 and TRBJ1-6, reads EAGVTQSPTHLIKTRGQQATLRCSPISGHTSVYWYQQALGLGLQFLLWYDEGEERNRGNFPPRFSGRQFPNYSSELNVNALELEDSALYLCASSFFSGGLSPLHFGNGTRLTVT.

CDR3 sequence reads: CASSFFQGVRTDTQYF. CDR3 sequence (DNA): TGTGCCAGCAGTTTTTTTCAGGGGGTTCGGACAGATACGCAGTATTTT. J is TRBJ2-3 and V is TRBV28, with 7 nucleotides matching TRBD1. The CDR3 contains 16 residues. The junction had 9 bases not matched to a gene; V was cut back by 3 bases and J by 3 bases. Germline CDR1 MDHEN, CDR2 SYDVKM.

The rearrangement joins TRBV28 to TRBJ1-4; tentative D call: TRBD1 (6 bases). This CDR3 contains 16 residues. V was cut by 6 bases and J by 0 bases, with 14 bases left in between. CDR1 and CDR2 from the germline V gene are MDHEN and SYDVKM. DNA for the CDR3: TGTGCCAGCAGCGTGGCGGGGGCCACAACTAATGAAAAACTGTTTTTT. Translating gives CASSVAGATTNEKLFF.

The chain has TRBV7-8 and TRBJ2-5, with 7 bases fitting TRBD1. The length of the CDR3 is 13 residues. The V gene end was trimmed by 5 bases and the J gene end by 3 bases; junction bases not matched to a gene: 3. In germline, CDR1 is SGHVS, CDR2 FQNEAQ. This CDR3 reads CASSVGTEETQYF. CDR3 bases: TGTGCCAGCAGCGTTGGGACAGAAGAGACCCAGTACTTC.

This chain connects TRBV6-5 to TRBJ2-3; 11 positions agree with TRBD1. The germline CDR1 and CDR2 sequences are MNHEY and SVGAGI. J was trimmed by 5 bases and V by 0 bases; bases with no gene match: 1. The CDR3 covers 15 residues. CDR3 nucleotide sequence: TGTGCCAGCAGTTACTCGGACAGGGGGCTAGATACGCAGTATTTT. Translation gives CASSYSDRGLDTQYF.

The chain joins TRBV4-1 to TRBJ2-1; possibly TRBD2 for D (5 bases). Trimming stripped 1 base from V and 5 bases from J, with 12 bases between. The CDR3 has 15 amino acids. Germline lookup yields CDR1 MGHRA and CDR2 YSYEKL. CDR3 nucleotides: TGCGCCAGCAGCCAAGTTCCGGCGGGCGACAATGAGCAGTTCTTC. It is translated as CASSQVPAGDNEQFF.

The chain carries TRBV6-5 and TRBJ2-7; D possibly corresponds to TRBD1 (6 bases). The germline V gene encodes CDR1 MNHEY and CDR2 SVGAGI. V lost 10 bases and J lost 2, with 12 bases in between. There are 12 residues in the CDR3. Here the CDR3 DNA reads TGTGCCACCTCGGGACAAACCTACGAGCAGTACGTC. This translates into CATSGQTYEQYV.

This chain links TRBV29-1 with TRBJ1-1; D is possibly TRBD1 (5 bases). The CDR3 length is 12 residues. Germline V gene sequence: CDR1 SQVTM, CDR2 ANQGSEA. V shed 6 bases and J shed 6 bases, with 14 bases lying between them. The CDR3 nucleotides read TGCAGCGTACCACCTAGGGGTGCTGAAGCTTTCTTT. It encodes CSVPPRGAEAFF.

With respect to this clone: The junction shows a germline mismatch at one end, possibly a read error. This chain connects TRBV7-9 to TRBJ2-5, with 8 positions matching TRBD1. Germline V gene data show CDR1 as SEHNR and CDR2 as FQNEAQ (reference sequence). CDR3 length: 12 residues. CDR3 sequence (DNA): TGTTCCAGCAGCTCACAGGGGGTAGGCCAGTACTTC. Its translation: CSSSSQGVGQYF. Variable domain in full (rest from reference TRBV7-9 and TRBJ2-5): DTGVSQNPRHKITKRGQNVTFRCDPISEHNRLYWYRQTLGQGPEFLTYFQNEAQLEKSRLLSDRFSAERPKGSFSTLEIQRTEQGDSAMYLCSSSSQGVGQYFGPGTRLLVL.

J is TRBJ1-3 and V is TRBV19; D is uncertain. Deletions cut 3 bases from V and 4 bases from J, with 10 bases between. The CDR3 length is 14 residues. The germline gives CDR1 LNHDA, CDR2 SQIVND (reference sequence). CDR3 region: CASSMEVWGNTIYF. The CDR3 DNA is TGTGCCAGTAGTATGGAGGTTTGGGGAAACACCATATATTTT.

J is TRBJ2-5 and V is TRBV5-6; 9 bases line up with TRBD1. The J segment lost 5 bases and the V segment lost 4 bases, leaving 9 bases of the junction unmatched. From germline, CDR1 is SGHDT and CDR2 YYEEEE. The CDR3 spans 15 residues. CDR3 residues: CASSRSDRGGETQYF. CDR3 nucleotides: TGTGCCAGCAGCCGCTCGGACAGGGGAGGGGAGACCCAGTACTTC. Full variable domain (rest looked up from reference TRBV5-6 and TRBJ2-5): DAGVTQSPTHLIKTRGQQVTLRCSPKSGHDTVSWYQQALGQGPQFIFQYYEEEERQRGNFPDRFSGHQFPNYSSELNVNALLLGDSALYLCASSRSDRGGETQYFGPGTRLLVL.

V is TRBV5-6 and J is TRBJ2-1; 14 positions match TRBD2. V shed 4 bases and J 4 bases; nucleotides not matched to a gene: 4. In germline, CDR1 is SGHDT, CDR2 YYEEEE. There are 16 residues in the CDR3. This CDR3 reads CASSRLAGGSYNEQFF. The CDR3 DNA reads TGTGCCAGCAGCCGACTAGCGGGAGGGTCTTACAATGAGCAGTTCTTC.

The chain employs TRBV30 and TRBJ1-1; D unresolved. The germline V gene encodes CDR1 GTSNPN and CDR2 SVGIG (reference sequence). The CDR3 covers 13 residues. Trimming stripped 3 bases from V and 0 bases from J, with 8 bases between. CDR3 amino acids: CAWSSTVNTEAFF. The CDR3 DNA reads TGTGCCTGGAGCTCAACAGTGAACACTGAAGCTTTCTTT. The variable domain in full, with the rest retrieved from reference TRBV30 and TRBJ1-1, is SQTIHQWPATLVQPVGSPLSLECTVEGTSNPNLYWYRQAAGRGLQLLFYSVGIGQISSEVPQNLSASRPQDRQFILSSKKLLLSDSGFYLCAWSSTVNTEAFFGQGTRLTVV.

This chain connects TRBV7-3 to TRBJ1-5; D not resolved. V shed 4 bases and J shed 2 bases, with 15 bases lying between them. Germline V gene lookup returns CDR1 SGHTA and CDR2 FQGTGA. The CDR3 loop spans 16 amino acids. The CDR3 region is CASSSSLAGGNQPQHF. CDR3 in DNA: TGTGCCAGCAGCTCGTCCCTGGCCGGGGGCAATCAGCCCCAGCATTTT.

This clone was picked up a small number of times. CDR3 DNA: TGTGCCAGCTCACCAAGTTGGACAGGGGGTGATACTGAAGCTTTCTTT. It specifies CASSPSWTGGDTEAFF. This sequence joins TRBV18 and TRBJ1-1; 10 nucleotides match TRBD1. Germline CDR1 is KGHSH and CDR2 is LQKENI. The CDR3 contains 16 residues. J was trimmed by 5 bases and V by 2 bases; bases with no gene match: 8.

The CDR3 protein is CASSSRTSGPSSYNEQFF. Written as DNA, the CDR3 is TGTGCCAGCAGCTCCCGGACTAGCGGGCCAAGCTCCTACAATGAGCAGTTCTTC. The chain joins TRBV5-4 to TRBJ2-1; 11 positions agree with TRBD2. The germline V gene encodes CDR1 SGHNT and CDR2 YYREEE (reference sequence). The V segment lost 3 bases and the J segment 0 bases; nucleotides outside the gene matches: 8. CDR3 length equals 18 residues.

V and J are TRBV6-5 and TRBJ1-2; D may be TRBD1 (6 bases). Germline V gives CDR1 MNHEY, CDR2 SVGAGI. The germline V and J ends were trimmed by 10 bases and 2 bases, with 11 bases remaining between them. The CDR3 totals 12 residues. The CDR3 protein is CATRQVNYGYTF. CDR3 DNA sequence: TGTGCCACCAGACAGGTGAACTATGGCTACACCTTC.